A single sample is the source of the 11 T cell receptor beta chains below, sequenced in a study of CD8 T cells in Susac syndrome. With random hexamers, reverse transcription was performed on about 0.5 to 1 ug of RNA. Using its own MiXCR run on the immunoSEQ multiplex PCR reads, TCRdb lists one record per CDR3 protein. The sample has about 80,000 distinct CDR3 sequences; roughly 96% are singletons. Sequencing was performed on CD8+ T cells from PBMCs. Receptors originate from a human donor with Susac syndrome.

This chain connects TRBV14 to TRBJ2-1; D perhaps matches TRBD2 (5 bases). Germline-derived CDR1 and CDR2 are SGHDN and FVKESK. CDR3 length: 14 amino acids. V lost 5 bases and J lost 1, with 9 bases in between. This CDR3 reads CASSADLSYNEQFF. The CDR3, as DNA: TGTGCCAGCAGCGCGGACTTATCCTACAATGAGCAGTTCTTC.

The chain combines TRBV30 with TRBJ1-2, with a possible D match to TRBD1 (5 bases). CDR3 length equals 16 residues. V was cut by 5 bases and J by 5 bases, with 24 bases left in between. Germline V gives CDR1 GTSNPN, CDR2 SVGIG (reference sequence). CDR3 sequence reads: CAWWGRAGTEVYGYTF. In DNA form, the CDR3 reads TGTGCCTGGTGGGGCCGTGCCGGGACTGAGGTGTATGGCTACACCTTC.

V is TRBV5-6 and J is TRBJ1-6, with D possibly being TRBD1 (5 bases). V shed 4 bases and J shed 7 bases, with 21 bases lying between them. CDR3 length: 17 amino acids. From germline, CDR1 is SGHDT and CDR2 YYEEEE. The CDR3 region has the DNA TGTGCCAGCAGCCCTAGGGGTTTCCGGAGACGAAATTCACCCCTCCACTTT. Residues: CASSPRGFRRRNSPLHF. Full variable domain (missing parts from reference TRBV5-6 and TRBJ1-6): DAGVTQSPTHLIKTRGQQVTLRCSPKSGHDTVSWYQQALGQGPQFIFQYYEEEERQRGNFPDRFSGHQFPNYSSELNVNALLLGDSALYLCASSPRGFRRRNSPLHFGNGTRLTVT.

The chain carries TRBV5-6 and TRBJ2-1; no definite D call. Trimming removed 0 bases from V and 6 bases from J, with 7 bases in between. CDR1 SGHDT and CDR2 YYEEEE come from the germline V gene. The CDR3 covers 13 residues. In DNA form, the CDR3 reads TGTGCCAGCAGCTTGGAATTGGGCAATGAGCAGTTCTTC. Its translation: CASSLELGNEQFF.

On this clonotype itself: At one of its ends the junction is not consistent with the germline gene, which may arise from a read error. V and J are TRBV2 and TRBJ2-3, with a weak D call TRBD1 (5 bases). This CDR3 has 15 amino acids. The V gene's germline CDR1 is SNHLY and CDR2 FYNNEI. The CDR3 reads CASSEEAGSTDTQYF. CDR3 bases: TGTGCCAGCAGCGAAGAGGCAGGGAGCACAGATACGCAGTATTTT.

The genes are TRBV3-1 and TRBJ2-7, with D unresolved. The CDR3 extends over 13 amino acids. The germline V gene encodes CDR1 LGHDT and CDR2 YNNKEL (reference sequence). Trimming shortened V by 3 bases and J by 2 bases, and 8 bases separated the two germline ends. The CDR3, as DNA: TGTGCCAGCAGCCATGGTGCAGCCTACGAGCAGTACGTC. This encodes CASSHGAAYEQYV.

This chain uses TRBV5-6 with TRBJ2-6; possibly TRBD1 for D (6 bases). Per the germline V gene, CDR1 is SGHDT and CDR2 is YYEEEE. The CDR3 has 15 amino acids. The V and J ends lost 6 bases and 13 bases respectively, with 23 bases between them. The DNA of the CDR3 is TGTGCCAGCACCACCTTACACAGGGAACCTAGTGTCCTGACTTTC. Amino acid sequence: CASTTLHREPSVLTF.

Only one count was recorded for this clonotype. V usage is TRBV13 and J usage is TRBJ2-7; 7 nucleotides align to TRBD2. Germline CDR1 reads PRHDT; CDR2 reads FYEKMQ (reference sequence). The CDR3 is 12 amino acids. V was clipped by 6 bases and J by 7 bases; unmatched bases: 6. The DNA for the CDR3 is TGTGCCAGCAGTTCACTAGCGCGGGAGCAGTACTTC. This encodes CASSSLAREQYF.

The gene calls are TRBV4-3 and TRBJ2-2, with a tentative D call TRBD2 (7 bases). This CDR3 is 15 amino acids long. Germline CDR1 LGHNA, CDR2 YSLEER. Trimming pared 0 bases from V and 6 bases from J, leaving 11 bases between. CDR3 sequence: CASSQDRGGSGELFF. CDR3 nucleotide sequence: TGCGCCAGCAGCCAAGACAGGGGAGGGTCCGGGGAGCTGTTTTTT.

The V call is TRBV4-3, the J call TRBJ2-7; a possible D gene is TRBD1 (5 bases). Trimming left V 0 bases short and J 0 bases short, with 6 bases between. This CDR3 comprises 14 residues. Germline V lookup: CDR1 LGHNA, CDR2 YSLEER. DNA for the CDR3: TGCGCCAGCAGCCAAGAAGGGGTCTCCTACGAGCAGTACTTC. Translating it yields CASSQEGVSYEQYF.

CDR3 sequence (DNA): TGTGCCATCAGCCGGTACAATGAGCAGTTCTTC. Translation: CAISRYNEQFF. The genes are TRBV10-3 and TRBJ2-1; D gene unclear. The V gene lost 6 bases and the J gene lost 4 bases, with 4 bases spanning the gap. Germline values: CDR1 ENHRY, CDR2 SYGVKD. CDR3 length: 11 residues.